The 10 T cell receptor beta chains presented below share a single source sample, sequenced in a study of cytomegalovirus exposure and HLA in healthy donors (dated by TCRdb to the late 2010s). The method behind the library was the immunoSEQ multiplex PCR assay. The source is immuneACCESS, and TCRdb retained only in-frame sequences with V and J called. Part of the clones is not carried over; for the studies checked, unresolved V genes explain less than half of this, and the remainder is unexplained. The sample profile shows over 250,000 clones; approximately 86% of them were found once. 1% of the sample is held by the ten biggest clonotypes. Sequencing input: PBMCs. The receptors stem from a woman younger than 35 in good health and CMV-seronegative.

J is TRBJ1-4 and V is TRBV11-2; 8 nucleotides align to TRBD1. CDR1 is SGHAT, CDR2 FQNNGV, per germline. This CDR3 contains 15 residues. Trimming removed 2 bases from V and 4 bases from J; junction bases left unmatched: 3. The CDR3 reads CASSLIRGHNEKLFF. The CDR3, as DNA: TGTGCCAGCAGCTTAATCAGGGGGCATAATGAAAAACTGTTTTTT.

V gene TRBV7-9 combines with J gene TRBJ2-3; a possible D gene is TRBD2 (6 bases). Looked up from germline, CDR1 is SEHNR and CDR2 is FQNEAQ (reference sequence). V shed 4 bases and J shed 5 bases, with 13 bases lying between them. The CDR3 contains 14 residues. CDR3 sequence reads: CASSSARGEDTQYF. CDR3 DNA sequence: TGTGCCAGCAGCTCAGCGCGGGGCGAAGATACGCAGTATTTT.

The chain combines TRBV5-1 with TRBJ1-2; D might be TRBD1 (5 bases). This CDR3 is built from 14 residues. CDR1 SGHRS and CDR2 YFSETQ come from the germline V gene. The germline V and J ends were trimmed by 4 bases and 8 bases, with 18 bases remaining between them. The CDR3 region has the DNA TGCGCCAGCAGCCAGGTGGCAGGGTTAAACGGCTACACCTTC. Protein: CASSQVAGLNGYTF.

V is TRBV5-1 and J is TRBJ2-7; the D gene is possibly TRBD2 (5 bases). V was pared by 1 base and J by 3 bases, with 8 bases between. The length of the CDR3 is 13 residues. Germline V gene sequence: CDR1 SGHRS, CDR2 YFSETQ. CDR3 DNA: TGCGCCAGCAGCTTGTGGACTCACTACGAGCAGTACTTC. This encodes CASSLWTHYEQYF.

This clone has at least ten counts. V and J are TRBV6-4 and TRBJ2-3, with 13 bases matching TRBD2. The CDR3 is 15 amino acids. V lost 5 bases to trimming and J lost 6 bases; unmatched junction nucleotides: 5. Germline values: CDR1 MRHNA, CDR2 SNTAGT. This CDR3 is CASSPLAGGPDTQYF. In DNA form, the CDR3 reads TGTGCCAGCAGTCCACTAGCGGGAGGGCCTGATACGCAGTATTTT.

This clone was seen a single time. J is TRBJ2-2 and V is TRBV30, with D possibly matching TRBD2 (5 bases). Looked up from germline, CDR1 is GTSNPN and CDR2 is SVGIG (reference sequence). V shed 7 bases and J shed 6 bases, with 9 bases lying between them. The CDR3 is 11 residues long. CDR3: CASAGAGELFF. CDR3 in DNA: TGTGCCTCCGCCGGGGCCGGGGAGCTGTTTTTT.

This clone was observed many times. The V call is TRBV9, the J call TRBJ1-4, with D perhaps matching TRBD1 (5 bases). The V gene lost 0 bases and the J gene lost 3 bases, with 9 bases spanning the gap. The CDR3 contains 15 residues. Germline values: CDR1 SGDLS, CDR2 YYNGEE. CDR3 DNA: TGTGCCAGCAGCGTAGGAATAGGGGCTAATGAAAAACTGTTTTTT. Protein sequence: CASSVGIGANEKLFF.

This clone was found once. The CDR3 coding sequence is TGTGCCAGCAGTTTGTACAGGGGGCAAGTCTATGGCTACACCTTC. Residues: CASSLYRGQVYGYTF. The chain couples TRBV28 to TRBJ1-2; 9 bases are shared with TRBD1. From germline, CDR1 is MDHEN and CDR2 SYDVKM. The CDR3 is 15 residues long. Germline trimming cut 3 bases from V and 4 bases from J; bases unmatched to any gene: 6.

J is TRBJ2-7 and V is TRBV19; 12 bases fit TRBD2. This CDR3 has 14 residues. The V and J ends lost 5 bases and 4 bases, in that order; junction bases with no gene match: 3. Germline V gene data show CDR1 as LNHDA and CDR2 as SQIVND (reference sequence). CDR3 nucleotide sequence: TGTGCCAGTAGTGCTAGCGGGGGGGCTTACGAGCAGTACTTC. Its protein is CASSASGGAYEQYF. Filled out from reference TRBV19 and TRBJ2-7, the complete variable domain reads DGGITQSPKYLFRKEGQNVTLSCEQNLNHDAMYWYRQDPGQGLRLIYYSQIVNDFQKGDIAEGYSVSREKKESFPLTVTSAQKNPTAFYLCASSASGGAYEQYFGPGTRLTVT.

The chain links TRBV6-5 to TRBJ1-2; D is ambiguous. This CDR3 comprises 14 residues. V gave up 2 bases and J gave up 2 bases, with 9 bases separating them. Per the germline V gene, CDR1 is MNHEY and CDR2 is SVGAGI. In nucleotides, the CDR3 is TGTGCCAGCAGTTACGATTGGGAGAACTATGGCTACACCTTC. Encoded protein: CASSYDWENYGYTF.